This T cell receptor beta chain was documented in a study of shared clonotypes between healthy human individuals. Study processing details: With immunoSEQ giving junction-only sequences and no quality scores, filtering differed. The repertoire was sequenced with immunoSEQ multiplex PCR; TCRdb's copy has only in-frame clones and lacks some. V, J and clone size are taken as reported in that table, and D and trimming were inferred from the DNA itself. The sample has about 2.3 million clones, 85% to 95% seen once. Splitting the CD4+ cells yielded a CD45RA+ naive subset and a CD45RA-negative memory subset. CDR3 size: 15 residues. V lost 2 bases, J lost 4 bases, and 4 bases stayed unmatched. The V gene's germline CDR1 is MNHEY and CDR2 SVGAGI. Concerning this clone: What it recognizes is unknown.

Study results and caveats: Naive subsets generally had larger estimated richness than memory subsets.

This clonotype originated in a man aged 18 to 29 in good health. Some clones in this sample may be carry-over from other donors' samples. The rearrangement joins TRBV6-5 to TRBJ1-2; 10 bases fit TRBD1. What was sequenced was naive CD4+ T cells from PBMCs. Subset: CD45RA+ positively selected. CDR3 sequence (DNA): TGTGCCAGCAGTTACCTGACAGGGGGCAGCTATGGCTACACCTTC. This codes for CASSYLTGGSYGYTF.